Listed here is a single T cell receptor beta chain. TCRdb's copy holds only in-frame clones and misses some; the assay was immunoSEQ multiplex PCR. The top ten clones hold around 4.9% of a sample with 94,000 or so clones, around 89% of them seen once. The CDR3 covers 14 residues. CDR1 and CDR2 from the germline V gene are SGHTA and FQGNSA. Deletions cut 5 bases from V and 12 bases from J, with 20 bases between. This specimen belongs to a study of blood T cell repertoires in COVID-19. The gene calls are TRBV7-2 and TRBJ2-1; possibly TRBD2 for D (5 bases). The material sequenced was peripheral blood. This TCR came from a woman older than 75 with active COVID-19. The CDR3 DNA reads TGTGCCAGCAGCGTCGGACTTTCCACAAGGTTGCAGTTCTTC. Its protein is CASSVGLSTRLQFF.